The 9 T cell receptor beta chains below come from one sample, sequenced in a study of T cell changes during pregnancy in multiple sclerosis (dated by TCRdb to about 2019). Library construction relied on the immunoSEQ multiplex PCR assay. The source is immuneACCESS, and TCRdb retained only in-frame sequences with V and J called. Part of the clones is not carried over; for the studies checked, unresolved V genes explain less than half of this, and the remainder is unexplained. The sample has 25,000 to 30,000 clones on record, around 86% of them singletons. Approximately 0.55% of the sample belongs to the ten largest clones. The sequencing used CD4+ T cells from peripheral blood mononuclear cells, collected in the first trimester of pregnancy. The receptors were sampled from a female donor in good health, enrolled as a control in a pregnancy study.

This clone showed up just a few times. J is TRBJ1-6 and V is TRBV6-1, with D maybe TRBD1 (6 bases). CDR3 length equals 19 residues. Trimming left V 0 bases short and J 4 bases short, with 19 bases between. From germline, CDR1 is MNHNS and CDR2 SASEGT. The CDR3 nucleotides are TGTGCCAGCAGTGAAGCCTCATTCAGGTTCACAGGGTATAATTCACCCCTCCACTTT. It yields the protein CASSEASFRFTGYNSPLHF.

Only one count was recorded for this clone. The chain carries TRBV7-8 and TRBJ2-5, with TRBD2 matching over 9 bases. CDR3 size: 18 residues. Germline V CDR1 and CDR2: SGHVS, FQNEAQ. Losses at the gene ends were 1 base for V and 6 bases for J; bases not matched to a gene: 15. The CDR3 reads CASSLGGGGSGGGKTQYF. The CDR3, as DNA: TGTGCCAGCAGCTTAGGAGGTGGGGGTAGCGGGGGAGGAAAGACCCAGTACTTC.

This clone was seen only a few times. The CDR3 DNA follows: TGTGCCAGCAGCTTAGTCAGGGATCTTAACTATGGCTACACCTTC. It specifies CASSLVRDLNYGYTF. The chain carries TRBV7-2 and TRBJ1-2, with D possibly being TRBD1 (5 bases). Germline-derived CDR1 and CDR2 are SGHTA and FQGNSA. V shed 1 base and J shed 1 base, with 10 bases lying between them. CDR3 length equals 15 residues.

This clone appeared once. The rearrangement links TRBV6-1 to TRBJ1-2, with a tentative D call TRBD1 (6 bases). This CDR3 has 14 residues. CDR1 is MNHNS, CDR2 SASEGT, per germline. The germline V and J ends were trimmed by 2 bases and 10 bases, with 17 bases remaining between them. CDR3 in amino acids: CASSEIADSVDYTF. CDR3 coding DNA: TGTGCCAGCAGTGAAATCGCGGACAGTGTCGACTACACCTTC.

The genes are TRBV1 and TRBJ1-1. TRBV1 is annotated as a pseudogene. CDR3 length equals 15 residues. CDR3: CTSSQRVGVPTEAFF. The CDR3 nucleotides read TGCACCAGCAGCCAACGCGTCGGGGTACCCACTGAAGCTTTCTTT.

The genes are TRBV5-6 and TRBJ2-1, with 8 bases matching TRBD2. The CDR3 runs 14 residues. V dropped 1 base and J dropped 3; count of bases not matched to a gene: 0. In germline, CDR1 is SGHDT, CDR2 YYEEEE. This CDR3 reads CASSLRGGYNEQFF. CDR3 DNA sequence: TGTGCCAGCAGCTTGCGGGGGGGCTACAATGAGCAGTTCTTC.

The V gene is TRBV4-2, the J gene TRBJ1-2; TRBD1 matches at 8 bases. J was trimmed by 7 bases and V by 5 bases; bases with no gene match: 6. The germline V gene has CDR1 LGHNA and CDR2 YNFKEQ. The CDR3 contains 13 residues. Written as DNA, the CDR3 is TGTGCCAGCAGCTTGGACAGGGAGTCTGGCTACACCTTC. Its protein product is CASSLDRESGYTF.

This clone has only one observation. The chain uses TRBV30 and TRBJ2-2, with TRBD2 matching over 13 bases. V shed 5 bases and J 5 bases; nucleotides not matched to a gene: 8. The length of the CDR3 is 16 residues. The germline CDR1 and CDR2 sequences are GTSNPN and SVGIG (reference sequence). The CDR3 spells CAWVGLAGEGTGELFF. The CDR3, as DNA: TGTGCCTGGGTAGGACTAGCGGGAGAGGGGACCGGGGAGCTGTTTTTT.

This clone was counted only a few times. The CDR3 sequence is CAWKVREAFF. The CDR3 DNA reads as TGTGCCTGGAAGGTGAGGGAAGCTTTCTTT. V is TRBV30 and J is TRBJ1-1; D is ambiguous. The CDR3 length is 10 residues. The V end lost 4 bases, the J end lost 8 bases, and 8 bases lay between the germline ends. The germline V gene encodes CDR1 GTSNPN and CDR2 SVGIG (reference sequence).